A single T cell receptor beta chain is shown here with its context. The antigen is undetermined. V lost 3 bases to trimming and J lost 7 bases, with 15 bases between them. This CDR3 contains 14 residues. Germline V lookup: CDR1 MNHNS, CDR2 SASEGT. The data stem from a study of cytomegalovirus exposure and HLA in healthy donors. Study conclusions and caveats: It was reported in a later analysis that an Asian-associated ancestry cluster showed fewer N-insertions than the approximately 670-donor mean. According to the study, around 180 TCR beta chains were cytomegalovirus-associated.

PCR involved 60 Vbeta and 13 Jbeta primers. The method was immunoSEQ multiplex PCR; TCRdb's version includes in-frame clones alone and lacks a portion of them. This table holds about 88,000 clones, roughly 79% found once. The chain employs TRBV6-1 and TRBJ1-2, with D possibly TRBD1 on 6 matching bases. This clonotype was sampled from a middle-aged woman in good health and CMV-seronegative. What was sequenced was PBMCs. The CDR3 DNA is TGTGCCAGCAGTGACCCGGGGCAGGGGAGTGGCTACACCTTC. This encodes CASSDPGQGSGYTF.